Listed below are T cell receptor beta chains from one sample, sequenced in a study of blood T cell repertoires in COVID-19. Generated by immunoSEQ multiplex PCR, the TCRdb table keeps only in-frame clones and is missing some. The sample lists about 210,000 clones; around four fifths were seen once. The material sequenced was peripheral blood. The receptor set was obtained from a man in his sixties with COVID-19, enrolled during active disease. CDR3s include the opening cysteine and the closing phenylalanine or tryptophan. For some rows the clone size is stated as once, few or many, or as a class when expanded; others skip it.

J: TRBJ1-5
V: TRBV6-6
length: 13
size: .
CDR3: CASSYGGLQPQHF

J: TRBJ2-2
V: TRBV7-9
length: 13
size: .
CDR3: CASRPREAGELFF

J: TRBJ1-2
V: TRBV6-4
length: 13
size: .
CDR3: CASKRSGDYGYTF

J: TRBJ1-2
V: TRBV7-3
length: 13
size: .
CDR3: CASSTSGERGYTF

J: TRBJ1-6
V: TRBV11-2
length: 15
size: .
CDR3: CASSSGGQENSPLHF

J: TRBJ1-3
V: TRBV4-1
length: 17
size: once
CDR3: CASSPLGTGSSGNTIYF

J: TRBJ1-5
V: TRBV6-5
length: 15
size: once
CDR3: CASSLGGVSNQPQHF

J: TRBJ1-2
V: TRBV7-9
length: 13
size: .
CDR3: CASSRGQGYGYTF

J: TRBJ1-6
V: TRBV6-5
length: 13
size: .
CDR3: CASKTDNNSPLHF

J: TRBJ2-7
V: TRBV27
length: 13
size: .
CDR3: CASSLWTGAEQYF

J: TRBJ2-1
V: TRBV10-3
length: 11
size: .
CDR3: CATDRGNEQFF

J: TRBJ2-1
V: TRBV19
length: 16
size: .
CDR3: CASSKRMGGSYNEQFF

J: TRBJ1-2
V: TRBV5-4
length: 13
size: .
CDR3: CASSRDRDYGYTF

J: TRBJ1-5
V: TRBV27
length: 16
size: few
CDR3: CASSPSGVKGNQPQHF

J: TRBJ2-1
V: TRBV5-5
length: 14
size: .
CDR3: CASSPGTSADEQFF

J: TRBJ1-2
V: TRBV6-5
length: 15
size: .
CDR3: CASQGAGQHNYGYTF

J: TRBJ1-1
V: TRBV28
length: 13
size: .
CDR3: CASSSGFSTEAFF